This T cell receptor beta chain comes out of a study of cytomegalovirus exposure and HLA in healthy donors. Study-wide points: In a later analysis, HLA-C alleles had the fewest associated TCRs, DRB1 alleles the most. TCR beta sequences reportedly predicted most subjects' HLA-A and HLA-B alleles accurately.

With regard to this clone: The antigen is unknown.

Primers for the PCR totalled 60 Vbeta and 13 Jbeta. Data came from immunoSEQ multiplex PCR; TCRdb stores just in-frame clones and leaves some out. The sample lists 150,000 to 200,000 clones, roughly 83% occurring once. This clonotype was obtained from a woman aged 50 to 65 in good health and CMV-seronegative. Sequencing used PBMCs.

CDR3 coding DNA: TGTGCCAGCAGCTTGGCCGGGTACGAGACCCAGTACTTC. It is translated as CASSLAGYETQYF. J is TRBJ2-5 and V is TRBV5-4; D unclear. V gave up 0 bases and J gave up 5 bases, with 8 bases separating them. In germline, CDR1 is SGHNT, CDR2 YYREEE (reference sequence). CDR3 length: 13 amino acids.